This T cell receptor (beta chain) was sequenced in a study of early T cells in non-severe SARS-CoV-2 infection. The wider study: Whole-blood bulk RNA, unsorted, was sequenced, and chains were unpaired. Notes on the study in general: VDJdb-based annotation leaned toward anti-spike CD8 responses and missed private and CD4 specificities.

This clonotype was detected a few times. As yet, its antigen is unknown. Researchers attached unique molecular identifiers to individual cDNA molecules. In TCRdb, the 5' RACE reads were re-called with MiXCR into one record per CDR3 protein. The repertoire holds some 64,000 distinct CDR3 sequences, with 9% to 10% as singletons. The TCR sequence derives from an adult who was a healthcare worker with PCR-confirmed SARS-CoV-2 infection or an uninfected control (not recorded which). Sequencing used whole blood, obtained at baseline.

CDR3 DNA sequence: TGTGCCAGCAGTTTGGGAGGGCGAGATCCAGATACGCAGTATTTT. This encodes CASSLGGRDPDTQYF. The J gene is TRBJ2-3, the V gene TRBV28; 7 nucleotides agree with TRBD2. This CDR3 has 15 residues. Trimming at V came to 3 bases and at J to 4 bases, leaving 7 bases not matched to a gene. Germline V gives CDR1 MDHEN, CDR2 SYDVKM.